This TCR beta chain was retrieved from a study of shared clonotypes between healthy human individuals. Study details: There were three CD4 naive, three CD4 memory, two CD8 naive and one CD8 memory plates per donor.

Profiled with immunoSEQ multiplex PCR; TCRdb holds only in-frame clones, not every one. The table has 90,000 to 150,000 clones, about 63% seen once; the top ten hold 24%. Recent acute infections and vaccinations were absent in the healthy HIV-negative adult donors. CDR1 is SGHDN and CDR2 is FVKESK in the germline V gene. Trimming took off 4 bases at V and 6 bases at J, with 18 bases between the two ends. The CDR3 loop spans 15 amino acids. The sequenced sample consisted of memory CD8+ T cells sorted from blood. The subset: CD45RO+ cells pooled with CCR7-negative TemRA cells. The chain joins TRBV14 to TRBJ1-2; D unclear. This TCR derives from a woman between 25 and 40 years old in good health. This CDR3 reads CASSPPDGVRNGYTF. Here the CDR3 DNA reads TGTGCCAGCAGCCCCCCGGACGGCGTTCGGAATGGCTACACCTTC.